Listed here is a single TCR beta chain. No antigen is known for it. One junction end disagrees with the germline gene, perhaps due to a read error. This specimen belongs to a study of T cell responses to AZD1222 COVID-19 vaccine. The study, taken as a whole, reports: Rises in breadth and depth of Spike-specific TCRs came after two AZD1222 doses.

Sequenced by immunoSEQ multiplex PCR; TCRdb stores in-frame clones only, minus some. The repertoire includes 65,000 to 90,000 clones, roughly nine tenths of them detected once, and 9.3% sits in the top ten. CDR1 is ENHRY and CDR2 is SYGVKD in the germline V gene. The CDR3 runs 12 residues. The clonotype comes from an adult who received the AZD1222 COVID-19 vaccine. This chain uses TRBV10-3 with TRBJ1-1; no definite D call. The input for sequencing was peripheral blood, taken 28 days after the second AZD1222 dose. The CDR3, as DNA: TGTGCCATCAGGGAGTTGAACACTGAAGCTTTCTTT. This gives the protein CAIRELNTEAFF.